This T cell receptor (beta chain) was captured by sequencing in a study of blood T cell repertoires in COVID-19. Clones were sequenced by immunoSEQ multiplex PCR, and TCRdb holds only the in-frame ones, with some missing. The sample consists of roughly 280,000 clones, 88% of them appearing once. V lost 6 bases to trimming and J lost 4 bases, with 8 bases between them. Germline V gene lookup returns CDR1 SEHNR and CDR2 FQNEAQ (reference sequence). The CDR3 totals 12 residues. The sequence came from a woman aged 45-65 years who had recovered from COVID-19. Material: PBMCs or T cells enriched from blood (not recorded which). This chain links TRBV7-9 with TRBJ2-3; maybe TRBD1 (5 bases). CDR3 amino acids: CASRGEPDTQYF. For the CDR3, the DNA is TGTGCCAGCAGAGGGGAACCAGATACGCAGTATTTT.